A selection of T cell receptor beta chains follows, all from one sample in a study of blood T cell repertoires in COVID-19. Only in-frame clones appear in the TCRdb table, and some are missing; sequencing was by immunoSEQ multiplex PCR. The sample lists approximately 480,000 clones, roughly 87% occurring once. Sequencing used peripheral blood. Source of these receptors: a man between 18 and 35 years old with COVID-19, enrolled during active disease. Both conserved end residues are part of each CDR3. The D gene is left open where the match is weak. The listing skips clone size in some rows; elsewhere it reads once, few, many or a size class.

d_call: TRBD1
v_call: TRBV29-1
j_call: TRBJ2-3
clone_size: -
cdr3_nt: TGCAGCGTTACAGGGGTGCACACAGATACGCAGTATTTT
cdr3_aa: CSVTGVHTDTQYF

d_call: -
v_call: TRBV12-3/TRBV12-4
j_call: TRBJ2-5
clone_size: -
cdr3_nt: TGTGCCAGCAGTTTACACAGAAAAGAGACCCAGTACTTC
cdr3_aa: CASSLHRKETQYF

d_call: -
v_call: TRBV4-1
j_call: TRBJ1-6
clone_size: -
cdr3_nt: TGCGCCAGCAGCCTCGAGGGTAATTCACCCCTCCACTTT
cdr3_aa: CASSLEGNSPLHF

d_call: TRBD2
v_call: TRBV5-1
j_call: TRBJ2-1
clone_size: once
cdr3_nt: TGCGCCAGCAGCTTGGGACTAGCCTCCTACAATGAGCAGTTCTTC
cdr3_aa: CASSLGLASYNEQFF

d_call: -
v_call: TRBV30
j_call: TRBJ1-5
clone_size: -
cdr3_nt: TGTGCCTGGAGTCTCTCCGGGGGAACCATAAATCAGCCCCAGCATTTT
cdr3_aa: CAWSLSGGTINQPQHF

d_call: -
v_call: TRBV7-2
j_call: TRBJ2-1
clone_size: -
cdr3_nt: TGTGCCAGCAGCTTAAGCGGCGCTAGCTCCTACAATGAGCAGTTCTTC
cdr3_aa: CASSLSGASSYNEQFF

d_call: TRBD2
v_call: TRBV12-3/TRBV12-4
j_call: TRBJ2-3
clone_size: -
cdr3_nt: TGTGCCAGCAAGGGACTAGCTCTCGATACGCAGTATTTT
cdr3_aa: CASKGLALDTQYF

d_call: TRBD2
v_call: TRBV6-5
j_call: TRBJ2-7
clone_size: -
cdr3_nt: TGTGCCAGCAGTTCCGGGGGGACGCCCTACGAGCAGTACTTC
cdr3_aa: CASSSGGTPYEQYF

d_call: TRBD2
v_call: TRBV7-3
j_call: TRBJ2-1
clone_size: -
cdr3_nt: TGTGCCAGCAGCTCGACGGGAGGCGCCGCGGAGGAGCAGTTCTTC
cdr3_aa: CASSSTGGAAEEQFF

d_call: -
v_call: TRBV6-5
j_call: TRBJ1-2
clone_size: -
cdr3_nt: TGTGCCAGCGCCCGTGGAGGGGCGAGCTATGGCTACACCTTC
cdr3_aa: CASARGGASYGYTF

d_call: TRBD1
v_call: TRBV4-1
j_call: TRBJ2-2
clone_size: -
cdr3_nt: TGCGCCAGCAGCCAGGGGGACAGGGAAGCCGGGGAGCTGTTTTTT
cdr3_aa: CASSQGDREAGELFF

d_call: TRBD1
v_call: TRBV7-2
j_call: TRBJ2-5
clone_size: -
cdr3_nt: TGTGCCAGCAGCTTGAGACAGGGCACCCAGTACTTC
cdr3_aa: CASSLRQGTQYF

d_call: TRBD2
v_call: TRBV27
j_call: TRBJ2-1
clone_size: -
cdr3_nt: TGTGCCAGCAGTCCAACCCGACCGGGACTAGGACCTTTCAATGAGCAGTTCTTC
cdr3_aa: CASSPTRPGLGPFNEQFF

d_call: -
v_call: TRBV19
j_call: TRBJ1-3
clone_size: -
cdr3_nt: TGTGCCAGTAGCCGACGCCCGACATACCCTGGAAACACCATATATTTT
cdr3_aa: CASSRRPTYPGNTIYF

d_call: TRBD2
v_call: TRBV5-1
j_call: TRBJ2-5
clone_size: -
cdr3_nt: TGCGCCAGCAGCTATACCCCGGGACTAGCGGGAGAGGAGGAGACCCAGTACTTC
cdr3_aa: CASSYTPGLAGEEETQYF

d_call: -
v_call: TRBV30
j_call: TRBJ1-1
clone_size: -
cdr3_nt: TGTGCCTGGACAGGCAACATGAACACTGAAGCTTTCTTT
cdr3_aa: CAWTGNMNTEAFF

d_call: TRBD1
v_call: TRBV27
j_call: TRBJ2-1
clone_size: -
cdr3_nt: TGTGCCAGCAGTCTCGACAGGGATTTTTACAATGAGCAGTTCTTC
cdr3_aa: CASSLDRDFYNEQFF

d_call: TRBD2
v_call: TRBV27
j_call: TRBJ2-1
clone_size: -
cdr3_nt: TGTGCCAGCAGTTTTGACGGGAGGGCCTACAATGAGCAGTTCTTC
cdr3_aa: CASSFDGRAYNEQFF

d_call: -
v_call: TRBV5-1
j_call: TRBJ2-5
clone_size: -
cdr3_nt: TGCGCCAGCAGCTTGCAAAGTGAGGAGACCCAGTACTTC
cdr3_aa: CASSLQSEETQYF

d_call: -
v_call: TRBV5-4
j_call: TRBJ2-1
clone_size: -
cdr3_nt: TGTGCCAGCAGCTTGGGTGGGCGGACACGCAATGAGCAGTTCTTC
cdr3_aa: CASSLGGRTRNEQFF

d_call: -
v_call: TRBV6-5
j_call: TRBJ1-1
clone_size: -
cdr3_nt: TGTGCCAGCAGTTACTCGATCAGGGAAAAAGCTTTCTTT
cdr3_aa: CASSYSIREKAFF

d_call: -
v_call: TRBV3-1/TRBV3-2
j_call: TRBJ1-4
clone_size: -
cdr3_nt: TGTGCCAGCGCGACAACTAATGAAAAACTGTTTTTT
cdr3_aa: CASATTNEKLFF

d_call: -
v_call: TRBV12-3/TRBV12-4
j_call: TRBJ2-3
clone_size: -
cdr3_nt: TGTGCCAGCAGTTTTGAGCGGACAGATACGCAGTATTTT
cdr3_aa: CASSFERTDTQYF

d_call: -
v_call: TRBV6-5
j_call: TRBJ2-7
clone_size: -
cdr3_nt: TGTGCCACCCTTAGCGGACTCTACGAGCAGTACTTC
cdr3_aa: CATLSGLYEQYF

d_call: -
v_call: TRBV5-5
j_call: TRBJ1-5
clone_size: -
cdr3_nt: TGTGCCAGCAGCTTAGGACAGCCTAATCAGCCCCAGCATTTT
cdr3_aa: CASSLGQPNQPQHF

d_call: -
v_call: TRBV12-3/TRBV12-4
j_call: TRBJ2-2
clone_size: -
cdr3_nt: TGTGCCAGCGAGGACAGGAACACCGGGGAGCTGTTTTTT
cdr3_aa: CASEDRNTGELFF

d_call: -
v_call: TRBV19
j_call: TRBJ2-7
clone_size: -
cdr3_nt: TGTGCCAGTACCCCCGGACACTTAAATTTACCCTACGAGCAGTACTTC
cdr3_aa: CASTPGHLNLPYEQYF

d_call: TRBD1
v_call: TRBV5-1
j_call: TRBJ1-1
clone_size: once
cdr3_nt: TGCGCCAGCAGTCGATACACAGGGGAGAACACTGAAGCTTTCTTT
cdr3_aa: CASSRYTGENTEAFF

d_call: -
v_call: TRBV10-2
j_call: TRBJ2-1
clone_size: -
cdr3_nt: TGCGCCAGCAGTGAACGTAACAGGGACAATGAGCAGTTCTTC
cdr3_aa: CASSERNRDNEQFF

d_call: TRBD1
v_call: TRBV9
j_call: TRBJ2-4
clone_size: -
cdr3_nt: TGTGCCAGCAGCCCTCCGGGACAGCGCACGATTAAGTACTTC
cdr3_aa: CASSPPGQRTIKYF

d_call: -
v_call: TRBV4-2
j_call: TRBJ1-2
clone_size: -
cdr3_nt: TGTGCCAGCAGCCAAGATCCGGGGAAAAACTATGGCTACACCTTC
cdr3_aa: CASSQDPGKNYGYTF

d_call: TRBD2
v_call: TRBV11-2
j_call: TRBJ2-5
clone_size: -
cdr3_nt: TGTGCCAGCACCCCGGGTCGGGGGGGGCTCACTCAAGAGACCCAGTACTTC
cdr3_aa: CASTPGRGGLTQETQYF

d_call: -
v_call: TRBV12-3/TRBV12-4
j_call: TRBJ1-5
clone_size: -
cdr3_nt: TGTGCCAGCAACGGGGGGAACAATCAGCCCCAGCATTTT
cdr3_aa: CASNGGNNQPQHF

d_call: -
v_call: TRBV27
j_call: TRBJ2-5
clone_size: -
cdr3_nt: TGTGCCAGCAGTTTACTCGGGACACCCCAAGAGACCCAGTACTTC
cdr3_aa: CASSLLGTPQETQYF

d_call: TRBD1
v_call: TRBV28
j_call: TRBJ2-7
clone_size: few
cdr3_nt: TGTGCCAGCAGCCGTGGACAGGTACCCTACGAGCAGTACTTC
cdr3_aa: CASSRGQVPYEQYF

d_call: TRBD1
v_call: TRBV2
j_call: TRBJ2-5
clone_size: once
cdr3_nt: TGTGCCAGCACCGCTAGGGCAGGGGGCGGACAGACCCAGTACTTC
cdr3_aa: CASTARAGGGQTQYF

d_call: -
v_call: TRBV19
j_call: TRBJ2-1
clone_size: -
cdr3_nt: TGTGCCAGTAGTATAGATGGGACAACCCCTGGTAATGAGCAGTTCTTC
cdr3_aa: CASSIDGTTPGNEQFF

d_call: -
v_call: TRBV6-4
j_call: TRBJ2-1
clone_size: -
cdr3_nt: TGTGCCAGCAGTGGACAGCTCAGCTCCTACAATGAGCAGTTCTTC
cdr3_aa: CASSGQLSSYNEQFF

d_call: TRBD2
v_call: TRBV19
j_call: TRBJ2-1
clone_size: once
cdr3_nt: TGTGCCAGTAGTCCCCCTATAGGACTAGCGGGGGACGAGCAGTTCTTC
cdr3_aa: CASSPPIGLAGDEQFF

d_call: TRBD1
v_call: TRBV2
j_call: TRBJ2-3
clone_size: -
cdr3_nt: TGTGCCAGCAGCTCACAGGGGTCTTCAGATACGCAGTATTTT
cdr3_aa: CASSSQGSSDTQYF

d_call: TRBD1
v_call: TRBV7-9
j_call: TRBJ1-2
clone_size: -
cdr3_nt: TGTGCCAGCAGCTTAGAAACAGGGGGGCCCTATGGCTACACCTTC
cdr3_aa: CASSLETGGPYGYTF

d_call: TRBD1
v_call: TRBV11-2
j_call: TRBJ2-7
clone_size: -
cdr3_nt: TGTGCCAGCAGCCGCCCGGGACAGGGCGTTTACGAGCAGTACTTC
cdr3_aa: CASSRPGQGVYEQYF

d_call: -
v_call: TRBV5-1
j_call: TRBJ1-6
clone_size: -
cdr3_nt: TGCGCCAGCAGCTCTCAGGGGCAGGGTGTTAATTCACCCCTCCACTTT
cdr3_aa: CASSSQGQGVNSPLHF

d_call: TRBD1
v_call: TRBV2
j_call: TRBJ1-4
clone_size: once
cdr3_nt: TGTGCCAGCAGTGAAGCCTACGCCGGGACAGGGCGTGAAAAACTGTTTTTT
cdr3_aa: CASSEAYAGTGREKLFF

d_call: -
v_call: TRBV29-1
j_call: TRBJ2-5
clone_size: -
cdr3_nt: TGCAGCGTACTATCCGACAGACAAGAGACCCAGTACTTC
cdr3_aa: CSVLSDRQETQYF

d_call: TRBD1
v_call: TRBV15
j_call: TRBJ2-3
clone_size: -
cdr3_nt: TGTGCCACCAGCTTACAGGGGGCGAGCACAGATACGCAGTATTTT
cdr3_aa: CATSLQGASTDTQYF

d_call: TRBD1
v_call: TRBV11-3
j_call: TRBJ2-3
clone_size: -
cdr3_nt: TGTGCCAGCAGCTCCCGACAGGGGGCAGATACGCAGTATTTT
cdr3_aa: CASSSRQGADTQYF

d_call: -
v_call: TRBV7-9
j_call: TRBJ1-1
clone_size: -
cdr3_nt: TGTGCCAGCAGCTTAGAGGGGACACTTAACACTGAAGCTTTCTTT
cdr3_aa: CASSLEGTLNTEAFF

d_call: -
v_call: TRBV11-2
j_call: TRBJ1-3
clone_size: -
cdr3_nt: TGTGCCAGCAGCTTAGAAGCGTTCCTCTCTGGAAACACCATATATTTT
cdr3_aa: CASSLEAFLSGNTIYF

d_call: -
v_call: TRBV6-2/TRBV6-3
j_call: TRBJ1-5
clone_size: -
cdr3_nt: TGTGCCAGCAGCGCAATGGGCAGGGGAAATCAGCCCCAGCATTTT
cdr3_aa: CASSAMGRGNQPQHF

d_call: -
v_call: TRBV2
j_call: TRBJ2-3
clone_size: -
cdr3_nt: TGTGCCAGCAGACTTACGAGGGGGGGCGTAGATACGCAGTATTTT
cdr3_aa: CASRLTRGGVDTQYF

d_call: -
v_call: TRBV6-6
j_call: TRBJ2-5
clone_size: -
cdr3_nt: TGTGCCAGCAGCCGAAACGTTGACAGTCCCCAAGAGACCCAGTACTTC
cdr3_aa: CASSRNVDSPQETQYF

d_call: -
v_call: TRBV5-5
j_call: TRBJ2-1
clone_size: -
cdr3_nt: TGTGCCAGCAGCTTAGTATTAGTTTGGAATGAGCAGTTCTTC
cdr3_aa: CASSLVLVWNEQFF

d_call: TRBD2
v_call: TRBV7-3
j_call: TRBJ2-1
clone_size: -
cdr3_nt: TGTGCCAGCAGCAATTTAGCGGGAGGGCCCAGTGAGCAGTTCTTC
cdr3_aa: CASSNLAGGPSEQFF

d_call: -
v_call: TRBV2
j_call: TRBJ2-6
clone_size: once
cdr3_nt: TGTGCCAGCAGTGAAAATCGTGCTGGGGCCAACGTCCTGACTTTC
cdr3_aa: CASSENRAGANVLTF

d_call: TRBD1
v_call: TRBV5-1
j_call: TRBJ1-1
clone_size: -
cdr3_nt: TGCGCCAGCAGCCCCCAAACAGGGGGCACTGAAGCTTTCTTT
cdr3_aa: CASSPQTGGTEAFF

d_call: -
v_call: TRBV5-6
j_call: TRBJ2-7
clone_size: once
cdr3_nt: TGTGCCAGCAGCTTGAACATTAAAATAGGGGGGGACGAGCAGTACTTC
cdr3_aa: CASSLNIKIGGDEQYF

d_call: -
v_call: TRBV29-1
j_call: TRBJ2-5
clone_size: -
cdr3_nt: TGCAGCGTTGAAGACAGGGAACAAGAGACCCAGTACTTC
cdr3_aa: CSVEDREQETQYF

d_call: -
v_call: TRBV10-3
j_call: TRBJ1-1
clone_size: -
cdr3_nt: TGTGCCATCAGCCCCACATTGTACACTGAAGCTTTCTTT
cdr3_aa: CAISPTLYTEAFF